Reported below is one TCR beta chain. These data belong to a study of blood T cell repertoires in COVID-19. CDR3 length equals 14 residues. CDR1 PRHDT and CDR2 FYEKMQ come from the germline V gene (reference sequence). Trimming stripped 2 bases from V and 1 base from J, with 8 bases between. Assay used: immunoSEQ multiplex PCR; TCRdb lists only in-frame clones, some missing. The sample contains 50,000 or so clones, approximately 95% of which appear only once. This sequence joins TRBV13 and TRBJ1-1, with D perhaps TRBD1 (6 bases). The sequence derives from a man aged 55 to 70 with COVID-19, enrolled during active disease. The sequenced sample was peripheral blood. The chain's CDR3 is CASSLQGPNTEAFF. As DNA, the CDR3 is TGTGCCAGCAGCTTACAGGGGCCGAACACTGAAGCTTTCTTT.